This TCR beta chain was observed in a study of post-analysis software for immune sequencing data (dated by TCRdb to 2014 to 2015). At the level of the whole study: Disease courses on record covered relapsing-remitting, secondary progressive and progressive-relapsing multiple sclerosis, though some patients had no subtype annotation. A subset of samples was prepared in parallel using single-end sample barcoding, then pooled and co-amplified after Illumina adapter ligation. The patient repertoires were set against about 12 previously published healthy control repertoires from donors whose ages ranged from roughly 6 to 25 years. Summary of the overall study and its limitations: The control group was slightly older than the multiple sclerosis patient group. Compared with controls, multiple sclerosis patients had significantly lower normalized Chao1 diversity, a finding suggesting substantial peripheral T-cell clonal expansion. Patients showed significantly higher frequencies than controls for a handful of TRBV segments, among them TRBV5-6, TRBV5-1 and TRBV20-1. Direct clustering with F measure showed strong co-clustering of samples prepared in the same batch, prompting a batch-effect correction.

As to this clonotype: The antigen it binds to is not known. No per-base quality is available; no much larger clone lies one base away.

The germline V gene yields SGHRS for CDR1 and YFSETQ for CDR2. From its cysteine to its phenylalanine, the CDR3 spans 13 amino acids. The DNA shown is the 39-base CDR3, in frame from base 1. Libraries came from PCR. The sequencer listed for this sample is Illumina HiSeq 2500. To reduce PCR and sequencing biases, unique molecular identifiers were built into the TCR beta cDNA libraries. Every 1 to 10 million input T cells yielded roughly 0.5 million cDNA molecules, meaning each molecule approximated one T cell. The same protocol used for the earlier healthy control dataset was applied to prepare and sequence the patient libraries. Samples belonging to the same batch were prepared together, multiplexed and sequenced on a shared HiSeq lane. The study's own analysis went as follows. MIGEC handled the raw barcoded reads, throwing out single-read molecular identifier groups before consensus assembly and CDR3 extraction. Clonotype tables were post-analysed with VDJtools, and diversity was normalized by down-sampling all datasets to the smallest sample size. Repertoire overlap clustering matched CDR3 amino acid but not nucleotide sequences to correct batch-related cross-sample contamination. TCRdb trimmed the raw reads at Q25, called clones with MiXCR and kept productive beta chains. Rows with a matching CDR3 protein are joined into one entry that keeps the most common DNA and genes. In this record, the V and J calls reflect TCRdb's handling and not the investigators' own analysis. Here the sample has around 160,000 distinct CDR3 sequences; 35% to 40% occur a single time. Of the sample, approximately 30% falls within the top ten clones.

The time point label here, explained by the study, means: second blood draw from one MS patient after hematopoietic stem cell transplantation. To demonstrate the VDJtools post-analysis software, the study profiled TCR beta repertoires from the peripheral blood of about 13 young patients with multiple sclerosis. The multiple sclerosis patients were children and adolescents between roughly 6 and 16 years of age. Sequenced here: blood, sampled after autologous hematopoietic stem cell transplantation. The clonotype was recovered from a girl aged 10-17 years with multiple sclerosis. Donor details come from another sample of the same person, matched by shared clones. The chain employs TRBV5-1 and TRBJ2-7; the best D guess is TRBD1, with 5 bases matching. Matching the DNA end better, TRBJ2-5 makes the J call doubtful. The nucleotides are TGCGCCAGCAGCTTTAAGGGGAAAGAGACCCAGTACTTC. This yields the protein CASSFKGKETQYF.